The 30 T cell receptor beta chains in this list originate from one sample, sequenced in a study of technical replicates of blood from four donors. Some clones are missing from TCRdb's copy, which holds only in-frame ones; the method was immunoSEQ multiplex PCR. The sample includes under 110,000 clones, 96% of them seen just once. The sample comprised T cells isolated from PBMCs. The receptors derive from a human donor in good health.

A word on this clone: At one of its ends the junction is not consistent with the germline gene, which may arise from a read error. The rearrangement joins TRBV4-1 to TRBJ2-6; 7 bases are a match to TRBD1. The germline V gene encodes CDR1 MGHRA and CDR2 YSYEKL. This CDR3 is 13 amino acids long. The CDR3 sequence is CASSDSGGNVLTF. CDR3 sequence (DNA): TGCGCCAGCAGCGACTCAGGGGGCAACGTCCTGACTTTC.

With respect to this clone: Other nucleotide sequences from this sample produce the same CDR3. The gene calls are TRBV4-1 and TRBJ1-5; D unresolved. Trimming removed 3 bases from V and 3 bases from J, with 12 bases in between. The V gene's germline CDR1 is MGHRA and CDR2 YSYEKL. This CDR3 contains 15 residues. CDR3 protein: CASSQAPGVNQPQHF. The CDR3 coding sequence is TGCGCCAGCAGCCAGGCTCCCGGGGTCAATCAGCCCCAGCATTTT.

The CDR3 nucleotides are TGTGCCAGCAGGATCGGACAGGGTTATAATTCACCCCTCCACTTT. Protein product: CASRIGQGYNSPLHF. The chain couples TRBV6-6 to TRBJ1-6; 8 bases map to TRBD1. The trim removed 6 bases at V and 4 bases at J, leaving 5 bases unmatched. The CDR3 is 15 amino acids. Germline CDR1 MNHNY, CDR2 SVGAGI (reference sequence).

The rearrangement uses TRBV20-1 and TRBJ1-1; D not certain. There are 10 residues in the CDR3. Between the trimmed V and J ends, which lost 3 bases and 5 bases, there was a span of 4 bases. Germline V gene data show CDR1 as DFQATT and CDR2 as SNEGSKA (reference sequence). CDR3: CSASTTEAFF. The CDR3 nucleotides are TGCAGTGCTAGTACAACTGAAGCTTTCTTT.

The V gene is TRBV27, the J gene TRBJ2-2; D is unresolved. The CDR3 totals 12 residues. CDR1 is MNHEY and CDR2 is SMNVEV in the germline V gene (reference sequence). V dropped 1 base and J dropped 5 bases, with 2 bases sitting between them. Here the CDR3 DNA reads TGTGCCAGCAGTTTATTAACCGGGGAGCTGTTTTTT. It yields the protein CASSLLTGELFF.

J is TRBJ2-1 and V is TRBV11-1, with 8 nucleotides matching TRBD2. V dropped 2 bases and J dropped 2; count of bases not matched to a gene: 5. Germline assignment: CDR1 SGHAT and CDR2 FQDESV (reference sequence). The CDR3 loop spans 16 amino acids. CDR3 residues: CASSLPGGLAYNEQFF. The CDR3 DNA follows: TGTGCCAGCAGCTTACCGGGGGGGCTCGCCTACAATGAGCAGTTCTTC.

The chain is built from TRBV28 and TRBJ2-1, with 10 bases fitting TRBD2. Germline lookup yields CDR1 MDHEN and CDR2 SYDVKM. The ends lost 8 bases at V and 1 base at J; junction bases unmatched: 5. CDR3 length: 15 residues. CDR3 in amino acids: CASLRAGGSYNEQFF. The CDR3 DNA sequence: TGTGCCAGCCTTAGAGCGGGAGGGTCCTACAATGAGCAGTTCTTC.

The table lists this clone with a count of one. This chain joins TRBV5-4 and TRBJ2-1, with 9 positions matching TRBD1. Germline V gene data show CDR1 as SGHNT and CDR2 as YYREEE (reference sequence). CDR3 size: 15 residues. Trimming at V came to 4 bases and at J to 4 bases, leaving 6 bases not matched to a gene. CDR3 nucleotides: TGTGCCAGCAGCCGAGGGACAGGGTTATACAATGAGCAGTTCTTC. Amino acid sequence: CASSRGTGLYNEQFF.

V is TRBV7-7 and J is TRBJ2-7; possible D gene TRBD2, 6 bases. V dropped 1 base and J dropped 6 bases, with 13 bases sitting between them. Per the germline V gene, CDR1 is SSHAT and CDR2 is FNYEAQ (reference sequence). The CDR3 consists of 14 residues. CDR3: CASSLEGLGGEQYF. The CDR3 DNA reads TGTGCCAGCAGCTTAGAGGGACTGGGGGGCGAGCAGTACTTC.

This chain connects TRBV2 to TRBJ2-7; 7 bases match TRBD1. V dropped 9 bases and J dropped 0; count of bases not matched to a gene: 14. The CDR3 length is 16 residues. Looked up from germline, CDR1 is SNHLY and CDR2 is FYNNEI. The CDR3 protein is CASGGGEGQSSYEQYF. CDR3 in DNA: TGTGCCAGTGGGGGTGGTGAGGGACAGAGCTCCTACGAGCAGTACTTC.

The chain is built from TRBV28 and TRBJ1-5, with TRBD1 matching 7 bases. The CDR3 is made up of 14 amino acids. CDR1 and CDR2 from the germline V gene are MDHEN and SYDVKM. Losses at the gene ends were 4 bases for V and 6 bases for J; bases not matched to a gene: 6. This CDR3 reads CASSSTGRLQPQHF. CDR3 DNA sequence: TGTGCCAGCAGTTCGACAGGGAGGCTTCAGCCCCAGCATTTT.

The genes are TRBV4-2 and TRBJ1-3; 8 nucleotides line up with TRBD1. CDR1 and CDR2 (germline): LGHNA, YNFKEQ. The CDR3 loop spans 14 amino acids. Germline trimming cut 3 bases from V and 3 bases from J; bases unmatched to any gene: 1. The CDR3 DNA reads TGTGCCAGCAGCCAGGACAGGGTTGGAAACACCATATATTTT. This encodes CASSQDRVGNTIYF.

This sequence joins TRBV27 and TRBJ2-3; 10 nucleotides line up with TRBD2. The germline gives CDR1 MNHEY, CDR2 SMNVEV (reference sequence). V dropped 10 bases and J dropped 4; count of bases not matched to a gene: 8. CDR3 size: 14 residues. The CDR3 sequence: CATQASGGSDTQYF. In nucleotides, the CDR3 is TGTGCCACCCAGGCTAGCGGGGGCTCAGATACGCAGTATTTT.

This clone was detected only a few times. The rearrangement joins TRBV5-5 to TRBJ2-7, with TRBD1 as a possible D gene (5 bases). The ends were cut back, 5 bases at V and 2 bases at J, with 11 bases in the middle. This CDR3 is 13 amino acids long. CDR1 is SGHKS, CDR2 YYEKEE, per germline (reference sequence). The CDR3 coding sequence is TGTGCCAGCAGTAGTCAGGGTCCCTACGAGCAGTACTTC. Protein sequence: CASSSQGPYEQYF.

V is TRBV7-9 and J is TRBJ2-7; TRBD2 matches at 9 bases. J lost 0 bases, V lost 3 bases, and 0 bases had no gene match. The CDR3 contains 14 residues. Germline CDR1 is SEHNR and CDR2 is FQNEAQ (reference sequence). The chain's CDR3 is CASSFSGSSYEQYF. The CDR3 coding sequence is TGTGCCAGCAGCTTTAGCGGGAGCTCCTACGAGCAGTACTTC. The full variable domain, in which reference TRBV7-9 and TRBJ2-7 provide the parts outside the CDR3, is DTGVSQNPRHKITKRGQNVTFRCDPISEHNRLYWYRQTLGQGPEFLTYFQNEAQLEKSRLLSDRFSAERPKGSFSTLEIQRTEQGDSAMYLCASSFSGSSYEQYFGPGTRLTVT.

There are a few counts of this clone. CDR3 sequence (DNA): TGTGCCAGCAGAACAACCGGGACAGGGCTAGGACAGCCCCAGCATTTT. Translation: CASRTTGTGLGQPQHF. V usage is TRBV28 and J usage is TRBJ1-5, with 9 bases lining up with TRBD1. Germline V gene lookup returns CDR1 MDHEN and CDR2 SYDVKM. CDR3 size: 16 residues. Trimming took 6 bases from V and 7 from J; bases not matched to a gene: 13.

CDR3 sequence reads: CAISESKGTPMQTNEKLFF. Written as DNA, the CDR3 is TGTGCCATCAGTGAGTCGAAAGGGACACCAATGCAAACTAATGAAAAACTGTTTTTT. The chain employs TRBV10-3 and TRBJ1-4; tentative D call: TRBD1 (6 bases). Trimming left V 0 bases short and J 1 base short, with 18 bases between. CDR3 length: 19 residues. Per the germline V gene, CDR1 is ENHRY and CDR2 is SYGVKD.

This clone was recorded once. The chain has TRBV28 and TRBJ1-2; D call uncertain. Germline V CDR1 and CDR2: MDHEN, SYDVKM. CDR3 length: 10 amino acids. Trimming removed 6 bases at V and 5 bases at J, with 4 bases between. DNA of the CDR3: TGTGCCAGCAGGGCATATGGCTACACCTTC. Translation gives CASRAYGYTF.

The rearrangement joins TRBV7-6 to TRBJ2-7, with TRBD1 matching 7 bases. The trim removed 8 bases at V and 5 bases at J, leaving 12 bases unmatched. CDR3 length: 14 amino acids. Germline V gene sequence: CDR1 SGHVS, CDR2 FNYEAQ. Written as DNA, the CDR3 is TGTGCCAGCTCTCTGACAGGGAATTTCCACGAGCAGTACTTC. Amino acid sequence: CASSLTGNFHEQYF.

This chain uses TRBV6-5 with TRBJ2-2, with D unresolved. Germline V gene data show CDR1 as MNHEY and CDR2 as SVGAGI. The CDR3 runs 14 residues. The V end lost 6 bases, the J end lost 4 bases, and 12 bases lay between the germline ends. The CDR3 nucleotides are TGTGCCAGCAGCCCCAGGATTTCCACCGGGGAGCTGTTTTTT. Translated, it gives CASSPRISTGELFF.

V gene TRBV7-6 combines with J gene TRBJ2-1; TRBD1 matches at 8 bases. This CDR3 is built from 14 residues. Looked up from germline, CDR1 is SGHVS and CDR2 is FNYEAQ. Trimming cost V 7 bases and J 4 bases; bases outside gene matches: 6. CDR3 sequence (DNA): TGTGCCAGCACGCCCGGGGACAGGTACAATGAGCAGTTCTTC. Its protein product is CASTPGDRYNEQFF.

This chain connects TRBV4-1 to TRBJ2-5, with 8 bases that match TRBD2. Germline V gene sequence: CDR1 MGHRA, CDR2 YSYEKL. Trimming cost V 4 bases and J 5 bases; bases outside gene matches: 15. The CDR3 has 17 residues. The CDR3 loop is CASSLIIAGMGGETQYF. The CDR3 DNA is TGCGCCAGCAGCCTTATTATAGCGGGGATGGGCGGGGAGACCCAGTACTTC.

The chain has TRBV9 and TRBJ2-1; TRBD2 is a possible D gene (6 bases). This CDR3 is built from 16 residues. Germline values: CDR1 SGDLS, CDR2 YYNGEE. The V end lost 0 bases, the J end lost 1 base, and 11 bases lay between the germline ends. This chain's CDR3 is CASSVGAGSSYNEQFF. CDR3 DNA: TGTGCCAGCAGCGTAGGTGCGGGGAGTTCCTACAATGAGCAGTTCTTC.

The chain has TRBV4-2 and TRBJ1-3; D remains unclear. Trimming cost V 8 bases and J 0 bases, with 14 bases left between them. Germline lookup yields CDR1 LGHNA and CDR2 YNFKEQ. CDR3 size: 15 residues. As DNA, the CDR3 is TGTGCCAGCCCAGACGGCAGGTACTCTGGAAACACCATATATTTT. Protein product: CASPDGRYSGNTIYF.

The gene calls are TRBV11-3 and TRBJ1-2; 9 bases map to TRBD1. Germline lookup yields CDR1 SGHNT and CDR2 YENEEA. The trim removed 4 bases at V and 8 bases at J, leaving 8 bases unmatched. CDR3 length equals 14 residues. The CDR3 spells CASSSKGGQGGYTF. The CDR3 region has the DNA TGTGCCAGCAGCTCCAAAGGGGGACAGGGAGGCTACACCTTC.

The chain uses TRBV4-2 and TRBJ2-2; perhaps TRBD2 as D (5 bases). The CDR3 is 13 residues long. Germline CDR1 and CDR2: LGHNA and YNFKEQ. Trimming left V 6 bases short and J 5 bases short, with 10 bases between. CDR3: CASRKEGTGELFF. CDR3 DNA sequence: TGTGCCAGCAGAAAAGAGGGAACCGGGGAGCTGTTTTTT.

The chain uses TRBV14 and TRBJ1-2; 8 nucleotides match TRBD1. The J segment lost 4 bases and the V segment lost 5 bases, leaving 9 bases of the junction unmatched. The CDR3 covers 15 residues. CDR1 is SGHDN, CDR2 FVKESK, per germline. The DNA for the CDR3 is TGTGCCAGCAGCGCAATCCCGGGACAGGTCTATGGCTACACCTTC. It encodes CASSAIPGQVYGYTF.

This chain connects TRBV2 to TRBJ1-4, with D hard to call. Germline lookup yields CDR1 SNHLY and CDR2 FYNNEI. This CDR3 is 14 amino acids long. V lost 8 bases, J lost 7 bases, and 17 bases lay in between. CDR3 in DNA: TGTGCCAGCCTTTTCGACACCGGAGGTGAAAAACTGTTTTTT. It is translated as CASLFDTGGEKLFF.

Details on this clone: At one end, the junction sequence differs from germline, possibly due to a read error. The gene calls are TRBV7-7 and TRBJ2-1; 12 bases align to TRBD2. This CDR3 is built from 16 residues. The V gene's germline CDR1 is SSHAT and CDR2 FNYEAQ (reference sequence). For the CDR3, the DNA is TGTGCTAGCAGCCACGGGCTAGCGGGGGGGAGCAATGAGCAGTTCTTC. Protein: CASSHGLAGGSNEQFF.

This chain links TRBV5-1 with TRBJ1-1; maybe TRBD1 (5 bases). Looked up from germline, CDR1 is SGHRS and CDR2 is YFSETQ. V shed 2 bases and J shed 1 base, with 12 bases lying between them. This CDR3 comprises 15 residues. Here the CDR3 reads CASSFTIGGNTEAFF. The CDR3 DNA is TGCGCCAGCAGCTTTACTATCGGGGGGAACACTGAAGCTTTCTTT.